This TCR beta chain was sequenced in a study of blood T cell repertoires in COVID-19. Study information: Acute-phase and convalescent COVID-19 samples originated in the United States, Italy and Spain. PBMCs, B-cell-depleted T cells, or T cells were the source of the cDNA or gDNA that made up the material.

The CDR3 sequence is 12 residues long. Per germline, CDR1 SEHNR and CDR2 FQNEAQ (reference sequence). V dropped 4 bases and J dropped 5 bases, with 9 bases sitting between them. Per the study methods: Reference gene primer amplification in the assay estimated nucleated cell counts. Method: immunoSEQ multiplex PCR; TCRdb's copy keeps in-frame clones and lacks some. For V, J and clone size, that table is used; D and trimming come from the DNA. The table has about 29,000 clones, 84% seen once. This receptor was obtained from a man older than 75 with active COVID-19. This sequence joins TRBV7-9 and TRBJ2-7, with no clear D. Sequences were obtained from peripheral blood. CDR3 sequence reads: CASSSRFDEQYF. As DNA, the CDR3 is TGTGCCAGCAGCTCCCGGTTCGACGAGCAGTACTTC.